The clone carrying this TCR beta chain came up a few times. This sample is drawn from a study of blood T cell repertoires in COVID-19. The protocol was immunoSEQ multiplex PCR, while the TCRdb copy is restricted to in-frame clones and leaves out a portion. The sample holds 100,000 or so clones; around 85% are singletons and the top ten take 2% to 3%. Trimming at V came to 3 bases and at J to 2 bases, leaving 7 bases not matched to a gene. The length of the CDR3 is 15 residues. Germline V gene sequence: CDR1 SGHRS, CDR2 YFSETQ. The sample comprised PBMCs or T cells enriched from blood (not recorded which). V and J are TRBV5-1 and TRBJ2-5; 7 bases are a match to TRBD1. The receptor was derived from a woman between 50 and 59 years old who had recovered from COVID-19. Here the CDR3 DNA reads TGCGCCAGCAGCTCACTAGGACAGGTTCAAGAGACCCAGTACTTC. It encodes CASSSLGQVQETQYF.